This TCR beta chain was profiled in a study of vaccination effects on CD4 cells after COVID-19. CDR3 length: 14 amino acids. Looked up from germline, CDR1 is SNHLY and CDR2 is FYNNEI. Trimming stripped 7 bases from V and 6 bases from J, with 16 bases between. The method was immunoSEQ multiplex PCR; TCRdb's version includes in-frame clones alone and lacks a portion of them. The sample holds about 43,000 clones, around 76% seen once. The table lists this clone with a few counts. Antigen: not known. Ahead of sequencing, the ViraFEST assay grew antigen-specific CD4+ T cells using viral peptide pools. The authors isolated CD4+ T cells after ten to eleven days of culture. Vaccine recipients had no previous SARS-CoV-2 infection; their nucleocapsid antibodies were negative.

Sample: CD4+ T cells from PBMCs cultured with SARS-CoV-2 spike peptides, taken before COVID-19 vaccination. The chain uses TRBV2 and TRBJ1-5; possible D gene TRBD1, 6 bases. The TCR sequence derives from a human donor who received a COVID-19 vaccine. CDR3 DNA: TGTGCCAGCAACAGGAGGGGGGCAGGTCAGCCCCAGCATTTT. This gives the protein CASNRRGAGQPQHF.